A single sample gave rise to the 18 T cell receptor beta chains below, sequenced in a study of vaccination and CD4 T cells after COVID-19. Stated treatment: approximately nine-day PBMC culture with coronavirus spike peptide pools or control peptides (ViraFEST assay). Scientists ran DNA taken from cultured CD4+ T cells through the Oncomine TCR Beta short-read assay for sequencing. TCRdb used MiXCR to reprocess the PCR reads, holding one entry per CDR3 protein. Of over 10,000 distinct CDR3 sequences listed, roughly 61% are singletons. The antigens for these receptors are not known. Sample: CD4+ T cells from blood, cultured in vitro. These receptor sequences come from a human donor who had recovered from COVID-19.

The CDR3 region is CSAPPQGSTNEKLFF. As DNA, the CDR3 is TGCAGTGCTCCGCCTCAGGGAAGTACTAATGAAAAACTGTTTTTT. The V and J genes are TRBV20-1 and TRBJ1-4, with D maybe TRBD1 (5 bases). The V gene's germline CDR1 is DFQATT and CDR2 SNEGSKA (reference sequence). The CDR3 sequence is 15 residues long. Trimming stripped 5 bases from V and 2 bases from J, with 15 bases between.

This clonotype was observed a handful of times. The V gene is TRBV7-3, the J gene TRBJ1-4, with TRBD1 as a possible D gene (5 bases). Germline CDR1 and CDR2: SGHTA and FQGTGA. The germline V and J ends were trimmed by 0 bases and 7 bases, with 9 bases remaining between them. This CDR3 region has 14 residues. CDR3 DNA sequence: TGTGCCAGCAGCTTAACGGGTCAGGGTGAAAAACTGTTTTTT. Its translation: CASSLTGQGEKLFF.

This sequence joins TRBV5-1 and TRBJ2-6; possible D gene TRBD1, 5 bases. Looked up from germline, CDR1 is SGHRS and CDR2 is YFSETQ. This CDR3 is 19 amino acids long. V was trimmed by 4 bases and J by 0 bases, leaving 20 bases between them. The CDR3 spells CASSPVIQTTGSGANVLTF. CDR3 bases: TGCGCCAGCAGCCCCGTGATTCAAACAACAGGCTCTGGGGCCAACGTCCTGACTTTC.

This chain connects TRBV5-6 to TRBJ2-2, with D perhaps assigned TRBD1 or TRBD2 (5 bases each). The CDR3 extends over 15 amino acids. Trimming removed 5 bases from V and 1 base from J, with 12 bases in between. The V gene's germline CDR1 is SGHDT and CDR2 YYEEEE. CDR3 DNA: TGTGCCAGCAGTAGGTGGGACGGGAACACCGGGGAGCTGTTTTTT. Protein product: CASSRWDGNTGELFF. The complete variable domain, with remaining parts taken from reference TRBV5-6 and TRBJ2-2, reads DAGVTQSPTHLIKTRGQQVTLRCSPKSGHDTVSWYQQALGQGPQFIFQYYEEEERQRGNFPDRFSGHQFPNYSSELNVNALLLGDSALYLCASSRWDGNTGELFFGEGSRLTVL.

This clonotype was recorded a few times. This sequence joins TRBV20-1 and TRBJ2-5, with TRBD2 matching 11 bases. The germline V gene encodes CDR1 DFQATT and CDR2 SNEGSKA (reference sequence). CDR3 size: 13 residues. J lost 4 bases, V lost 3 bases, and 1 base had no gene match. The CDR3 region has the DNA TGCAGTGCTAGGGGACTAGCGGTAGAGACCCAGTACTTC. Its protein is CSARGLAVETQYF.

V is TRBV6-5 and J is TRBJ2-7; the D is unclear. The CDR3 contains 14 residues. With 0 bases removed from V and 2 bases from J, the gap between germline ends came to 8 bases. The V gene's germline CDR1 is MNHEY and CDR2 SVGAGI. The CDR3 DNA reads TGTGCCAGCAGTTACTCGGGTAGTGCCTACGAGCAGTACTTC. Protein sequence: CASSYSGSAYEQYF.

The gene calls are TRBV15 and TRBJ2-2; D uncertain. V lost 4 bases, J lost 1 base, and 7 bases lay in between. The germline V gene has CDR1 LNHNV and CDR2 YYDKDF (reference sequence). This CDR3 is 14 amino acids long. The CDR3 DNA sequence: TGTGCCACCAGCACCCGACTGAACACCGGGGAGCTGTTTTTT. This encodes CATSTRLNTGELFF.

This clonotype was found a few times. The chain uses TRBV20-1 and TRBJ2-3; D is undetermined. The length of the CDR3 is 14 residues. Trimming pared 1 base from V and 10 bases from J, leaving 18 bases between. Germline V gives CDR1 DFQATT, CDR2 SNEGSKA (reference sequence). The CDR3 DNA reads as TGCAGTGCTAGAGTTGGGTCCGATGTTGATCCGCAGTATTTT. Amino acids: CSARVGSDVDPQYF.

This clonotype showed up just a few times. The chain carries TRBV2 and TRBJ2-3; 12 bases agree with TRBD2. This CDR3 region has 15 residues. Unmatched junction bases numbered 6, after V lost 8 bases and J lost 3 bases. Germline V gene sequence: CDR1 SNHLY, CDR2 FYNNEI. CDR3 DNA: TGTGCCAGCGGAAACGGACTAGCGGGGACAGATACGCAGTATTTT. This translates into CASGNGLAGTDTQYF. The full variable domain, in which reference TRBV2 and TRBJ2-3 provide the parts outside the CDR3, is EPEVTQTPSHQVTQMGQEVILRCVPISNHLYFYWYRQILGQKVEFLVSFYNNEISEKSEIFDDQFSVERPDGSNFTLKIRSTKLEDSAMYFCASGNGLAGTDTQYFGPGTRLTVL.

This clonotype was counted between two and nine times. The chain is built from TRBV12-3 or TRBV12-4 and TRBJ1-2; TRBD1 aligns across 9 bases. Trimming cost V 3 bases and J 8 bases; bases outside gene matches: 7. The CDR3 length is 14 residues. The CDR3 protein is CASSLGQGLGGYTF. The CDR3 DNA follows: TGTGCCAGCAGTTTGGGACAGGGTTTAGGAGGCTACACCTTC.

This clonotype was counted between two and nine times. The chain is built from TRBV9 and TRBJ2-2; D is perhaps TRBD2 (6 bases). There are 15 residues in the CDR3. Per the germline V gene, CDR1 is SGDLS and CDR2 is YYNGEE. Deletions cut 4 bases from V and 5 bases from J, with 15 bases between. This chain's CDR3 is CASSPVGTSTGELFF. CDR3 bases: TGTGCCAGCAGCCCCGTGGGGACTTCTACCGGGGAGCTGTTTTTT.

The chain is built from TRBV20-1 and TRBJ1-5, with a weak D call TRBD1 (5 bases). The germline V and J ends were trimmed by 0 bases and 0 bases, with 6 bases remaining between them. Germline values: CDR1 DFQATT, CDR2 SNEGSKA (reference sequence). The CDR3 loop spans 14 amino acids. In nucleotides, the CDR3 is TGCAGTGCTAGAGAGGGGGGTAGCAATCAGCCCCAGCATTTT. Translation gives CSAREGGSNQPQHF.

The V and J genes are TRBV2 and TRBJ1-5, with D hard to call. CDR3 size: 13 residues. Germline V gene sequence: CDR1 SNHLY, CDR2 FYNNEI. Deletions cut 4 bases from V and 4 bases from J, with 8 bases between. In DNA form, the CDR3 reads TGTGCCAGCAGTGGGACTGGGAATCAGCCCCAGCATTTT. It encodes CASSGTGNQPQHF.

This chain joins TRBV2 and TRBJ2-1; D is perhaps TRBD1 (5 bases). Germline CDR1 is SNHLY and CDR2 is FYNNEI. Trimming removed 6 bases at V and 0 bases at J, with 12 bases between. The CDR3 runs to 15 residues. The CDR3: CASRDSMSSYNEQFF. CDR3 bases: TGTGCCAGCAGAGACAGCATGAGCTCCTACAATGAGCAGTTCTTC.

The V and J genes are TRBV7-2 and TRBJ2-1; tentatively, D is TRBD2 (5 bases). Per the germline V gene, CDR1 is SGHTA and CDR2 is FQGNSA. Between the trimmed V and J ends, which lost 1 base and 8 bases, there was a span of 15 bases. The length of the CDR3 is 15 residues. DNA of the CDR3: TGTGCCAGCAGCTTAGGGGGTGCTAGCTTCGATGAGCAGTTCTTC. Protein product: CASSLGGASFDEQFF.

The rearrangement joins TRBV13 to TRBJ1-2; possible D gene TRBD1, 6 bases. CDR3 length: 12 amino acids. Germline V gene data show CDR1 as PRHDT and CDR2 as FYEKMQ (reference sequence). Trimming removed 2 bases at V and 6 bases at J, with 7 bases between. The CDR3 coding sequence is TGTGCCAGCAGCTTATACAGGGATGGCTACACCTTC. This gives the protein CASSLYRDGYTF.

This clonotype showed up just once. In DNA, the CDR3 is TGCAGTGCTAGAGATCTAGTGGGTTCTGGAAACACCATATATTTT. Residues: CSARDLVGSGNTIYF. This chain uses TRBV20-1 with TRBJ1-3, with unresolved D. V was shortened by 0 bases and J by 1 base, with 10 bases between the two germline ends. The CDR3 loop spans 15 amino acids. The germline V gene encodes CDR1 DFQATT and CDR2 SNEGSKA (reference sequence).

The chain combines TRBV6-2 or TRBV6-3 with TRBJ2-3, with 12 bases that match TRBD1. V lost 2 bases, J lost 6 bases, and 9 bases stayed unmatched. Germline lookup yields CDR1 MNHEY and CDR2 SVGEGT. The CDR3 runs 17 residues. The CDR3 coding sequence is TGTGCCAGCAGTTACGTCATGCGGGACAGGGGGCAGGATACGCAGTATTTT. Translation gives CASSYVMRDRGQDTQYF.